These 30 T cell receptor beta chains originate from one sample sequenced in a study of cytotoxic CD8 clonotypes in ibrutinib-treated CLL. Sequenced by immunoSEQ multiplex PCR; TCRdb stores in-frame clones only, minus some. The sample lists 200,000 to 250,000 clones, about four fifths occurring once. Sequenced material: PBMCs, taken after 12 months of ibrutinib treatment. Receptors were obtained from a human donor with chronic lymphocytic leukemia.

In regard to this clone: Other DNA sequences in the same sample also yield this CDR3. CDR3: CASSLGLSNQPQHF. CDR3 sequence (DNA): TGTGCCAGCAGTTTAGGTCTGAGCAATCAGCCCCAGCATTTT. This chain joins TRBV28 and TRBJ1-5, with D unclear. Trimming removed 2 bases at V and 1 base at J, with 6 bases between. Germline V gene sequence: CDR1 MDHEN, CDR2 SYDVKM. The CDR3 has 14 residues. Based on the CDR3 plus reference TRBV28 and TRBJ1-5, the full variable domain is DVKVTQSSRYLVKRTGEKVFLECVQDMDHENMFWYRQDPGLGLRLIYFSYDVKMKEKGDIPEGYSVSREKKERFSLILESASTNQTSMYLCASSLGLSNQPQHFGDGTRLSIL.

V usage is TRBV4-1 and J usage is TRBJ2-3; no clear D. The germline V gene has CDR1 MGHRA and CDR2 YSYEKL. The CDR3 runs to 14 residues. The V end lost 2 bases, the J end lost 0 bases, and 6 bases lay between the germline ends. CDR3 amino acids: CASSQTGSTDTQYF. In DNA form, the CDR3 reads TGCGCCAGCAGCCAAACGGGTAGCACAGATACGCAGTATTTT.

The chain recombines TRBV11-2 with TRBJ2-7; possibly TRBD1 for D (5 bases). The CDR3 covers 13 residues. Looked up from germline, CDR1 is SGHAT and CDR2 is FQNNGV. Trimming cost V 5 bases and J 3 bases, with 11 bases left between them. CDR3 sequence reads: CASSRPDSYEQYF. For the CDR3, the DNA is TGTGCCAGCAGCCGCCCCGACAGCTACGAGCAGTACTTC.

This clone has only one observation. The chain has TRBV4-1 and TRBJ2-5; TRBD2 is a possible D gene (5 bases). The V gene's germline CDR1 is MGHRA and CDR2 YSYEKL. Trimming cost V 4 bases and J 3 bases, with 9 bases left between them. The CDR3 length is 13 residues. The CDR3 is CASSPAGKETQYF. The CDR3 DNA sequence: TGCGCCAGCAGCCCCGCCGGGAAAGAGACCCAGTACTTC.

The chain carries TRBV4-1 and TRBJ1-2, with D possibly matching TRBD1 (6 bases). Germline V lookup: CDR1 MGHRA, CDR2 YSYEKL. The CDR3 is made up of 17 amino acids. V was shortened by 0 bases and J by 6 bases, with 20 bases between the two germline ends. The CDR3, as DNA: TGCGCCAGCAGCCAAGATCTCTACCTGGGGGGCTTTGATGGCTACACCTTC. It yields the protein CASSQDLYLGGFDGYTF.

CDR3 residues: CASSPHAGQWKVAIYF. CDR3 in DNA: TGTGCCAGCAGTCCTCACGCCGGACAGTGGAAGGTGGCCATATATTTT. This chain connects TRBV28 to TRBJ1-3, with a tentative D call TRBD1 (6 bases). V lost 5 bases, J lost 11 bases, and 25 bases lay in between. Germline V gene data show CDR1 as MDHEN and CDR2 as SYDVKM. The CDR3 loop spans 16 amino acids.

This chain uses TRBV7-9 with TRBJ2-3, with a tentative D call TRBD1 (6 bases). Trimming removed 3 bases at V and 12 bases at J, with 10 bases between. The CDR3 loop spans 11 amino acids. From germline, CDR1 is SEHNR and CDR2 FQNEAQ (reference sequence). CDR3 region: CASSLRGGQYF. The CDR3 region has the DNA TGTGCCAGCAGCTTGAGAGGGGGACAGTATTTT.

This sequence joins TRBV7-9 and TRBJ1-5; 8 bases agree with TRBD1. CDR1 is SEHNR and CDR2 is FQNEAQ in the germline V gene (reference sequence). With 1 base clipped from V and 0 bases from J, the junction kept 5 bases outside the gene matches. The CDR3 length is 17 residues. The CDR3 is CASSLGIGQGSNQPQHF. The CDR3 DNA reads as TGTGCCAGCAGCTTAGGGATCGGACAGGGTAGCAATCAGCCCCAGCATTTT. Based on the CDR3 plus reference TRBV7-9 and TRBJ1-5, the full variable domain is DTGVSQNPRHKITKRGQNVTFRCDPISEHNRLYWYRQTLGQGPEFLTYFQNEAQLEKSRLLSDRFSAERPKGSFSTLEIQRTEQGDSAMYLCASSLGIGQGSNQPQHFGDGTRLSIL.

The chain is built from TRBV11-3 and TRBJ2-2; 8 nucleotides line up with TRBD1. The junction had 3 bases not matched to a gene; V was cut back by 8 bases and J by 1 base. The CDR3 loop spans 14 amino acids. CDR1 SGHNT and CDR2 YENEEA come from the germline V gene. CDR3 nucleotide sequence: TGTGCCAGCGAAACAGGGGGGAACACCGGGGAGCTGTTTTTT. It is translated as CASETGGNTGELFF.

This clone was counted a few times. The chain is built from TRBV4-2 and TRBJ2-3; no firm D call. V lost 3 bases and J 2 bases, leaving 18 bases between the germline ends. CDR3 length equals 17 residues. Germline CDR1 LGHNA, CDR2 YNFKEQ. CDR3 amino acids: CASSQPRRLANTDTQYF. CDR3 coding DNA: TGTGCCAGCAGCCAGCCACGGCGGTTAGCCAACACAGATACGCAGTATTTT.

This clone appeared a single time. The chain joins TRBV7-9 to TRBJ2-2; TRBD1 agrees at 8 bases. The germline CDR1 and CDR2 sequences are SEHNR and FQNEAQ (reference sequence). The CDR3 is 18 residues long. After removal of 0 bases from V and 2 bases from J, the junction contained 8 bases not matched to a gene. The CDR3 nucleotides are TGTGCCAGCAGCTTAGCGCGTCTGACAGGGGAAAACACCGGGGAGCTGTTTTTT. Translated, it gives CASSLARLTGENTGELFF.

This clone has a handful of counts. The chain carries TRBV27 and TRBJ1-6; D unresolved. The CDR3 extends over 12 amino acids. V was trimmed by 5 bases and J by 13 bases, leaving 12 bases between them. CDR1 and CDR2 from the germline V gene are MNHEY and SMNVEV (reference sequence). CDR3 protein: CASSLPPLPLHF. CDR3 in DNA: TGTGCCAGCAGTCTGCCCCCATTGCCCCTCCACTTT.

The chain has TRBV30 and TRBJ2-2, with no clear D. Trimming took off 0 bases at V and 3 bases at J, with 5 bases between the two ends. CDR1 and CDR2 (germline): GTSNPN, SVGIG (reference sequence). The CDR3 covers 13 residues. CDR3 DNA sequence: TGTGCCTGGAGTGTACTGGACACCGGGGAGCTGTTTTTT. Protein sequence: CAWSVLDTGELFF.

At least ten counts were recorded for this clone. This chain uses TRBV6-5 with TRBJ1-1; D not certain. Per the germline V gene, CDR1 is MNHEY and CDR2 is SVGAGI. The CDR3 length is 11 residues. Deletions cut 5 bases from V and 3 bases from J, with 4 bases between. The CDR3 DNA sequence: TGTGCCAGCAGTAGGTACACTGAAGCTTTCTTT. Its translation is CASSRYTEAFF.

The chain recombines TRBV30 with TRBJ1-1, with a weak D call TRBD1 (5 bases). Germline values: CDR1 GTSNPN, CDR2 SVGIG (reference sequence). V was cut by 1 base and J by 0 bases, with 6 bases left in between. CDR3 length equals 13 residues. CDR3 residues: CAWSAGVNTEAFF. The CDR3 DNA follows: TGTGCCTGGAGTGCGGGGGTGAACACTGAAGCTTTCTTT. The whole variable domain, remainder taken from reference TRBV30 and TRBJ1-1, is SQTIHQWPATLVQPVGSPLSLECTVEGTSNPNLYWYRQAAGRGLQLLFYSVGIGQISSEVPQNLSASRPQDRQFILSSKKLLLSDSGFYLCAWSAGVNTEAFFGQGTRLTVV.

This clone occurred once. The gene calls are TRBV19 and TRBJ1-2; tentative D call: TRBD1 (6 bases). CDR1 is LNHDA and CDR2 is SQIVND in the germline V gene (reference sequence). This CDR3 region has 15 residues. V was shortened by 3 bases and J by 2 bases, with 13 bases between the two germline ends. CDR3: CASSIPTGPNYGYTF. CDR3 in DNA: TGTGCCAGTAGTATCCCGACAGGCCCCAACTATGGCTACACCTTC.

This rearrangement joins TRBV4-2 to TRBJ2-5; D unresolved. Trimming stripped 1 base from V and 5 bases from J, with 14 bases between. Germline CDR1 reads LGHNA; CDR2 reads YNFKEQ. There are 15 residues in the CDR3. The CDR3 DNA is TGTGCCAGCAGCCAAGCGTCTAGTGACCCTGAGACCCAGTACTTC. This translates into CASSQASSDPETQYF.

The J gene is TRBJ1-6, the V gene TRBV6-5, with 7 bases matching TRBD1. With 4 bases clipped from V and 7 bases from J, the junction kept 10 bases outside the gene matches. The CDR3 has 16 residues. Germline loops: CDR1 MNHEY, CDR2 SVGAGI. The CDR3 reads CASSWGPTGRNSPLHF. The CDR3 region has the DNA TGTGCCAGCAGTTGGGGCCCGACAGGGCGGAATTCACCCCTCCACTTT.

This clone was counted once. This rearrangement joins TRBV6-6 to TRBJ2-7; TRBD1 matches at 7 bases. The CDR3 has 13 amino acids. CDR1 and CDR2 from the germline V gene are MNHNY and SVGAGI (reference sequence). The ends lost 7 bases at V and 2 bases at J; junction bases unmatched: 5. The CDR3 protein is CASKQGIPYEQYF. CDR3 coding DNA: TGTGCCAGCAAACAGGGGATCCCCTACGAGCAGTACTTC.

The rearrangement links TRBV7-6 to TRBJ2-7, with D perhaps TRBD2 (5 bases). The CDR3 covers 14 residues. Looked up from germline, CDR1 is SGHVS and CDR2 is FNYEAQ. V was clipped by 2 bases and J by 2 bases, with 10 bases between them. CDR3 in DNA: TGTGCCAGCAGCTTAAGTTCCGGGGCCTACGAGCAGTACTTC. Amino acid sequence: CASSLSSGAYEQYF.

This chain links TRBV5-6 with TRBJ2-5; D is undetermined. The CDR3 length is 12 residues. Germline V gene data show CDR1 as SGHDT and CDR2 as YYEEEE. The V gene lost 2 bases and the J gene lost 9 bases, with 11 bases spanning the gap. The CDR3 nucleotides are TGTGCCAGCAGCTTCATGAGTGAGGCCCAGTACTTC. It is translated as CASSFMSEAQYF.

The chain is built from TRBV20-1 and TRBJ1-1; D gene ambiguous. Deletions cut 3 bases from V and 7 bases from J, with 9 bases between. Germline CDR1 DFQATT, CDR2 SNEGSKA (reference sequence). The length of the CDR3 is 11 residues. CDR3: CSARNGHEAFF. The DNA for the CDR3 is TGCAGTGCTAGGAACGGGCATGAAGCTTTCTTT.

The genes are TRBV28 and TRBJ1-3; D unresolved. The CDR3 extends over 14 amino acids. Trimming took 5 bases from V and 3 from J, leaving 11 bases between them. Germline-derived CDR1 and CDR2 are MDHEN and SYDVKM. CDR3 sequence (DNA): TGTGCCAGCAGTCCGAGGACGCTTGGAAACACCATATATTTT. This sequence encodes CASSPRTLGNTIYF.

This clone came up a few times. The J gene is TRBJ2-7, the V gene TRBV5-5; TRBD1 aligns across 7 bases. CDR1 is SGHKS, CDR2 YYEKEE, per germline (reference sequence). Germline trimming cut 2 bases from V and 2 bases from J; bases unmatched to any gene: 4. This CDR3 is 14 amino acids long. The CDR3 spells CASSFAGTAYEQYF. The CDR3 DNA reads as TGTGCCAGCAGCTTCGCCGGGACAGCCTACGAGCAGTACTTC.

The chain carries TRBV6-5 and TRBJ1-2; D perhaps matches TRBD1 (5 bases). Trimming shortened V by 6 bases and J by 8 bases, and 16 bases separated the two germline ends. The CDR3 consists of 13 residues. CDR1 MNHEY and CDR2 SVGAGI come from the germline V gene. The CDR3 DNA is TGTGCCAGCAGCACCGGGGGTCCGTACGGCTACACCTTC. It yields the protein CASSTGGPYGYTF.

This chain joins TRBV5-4 and TRBJ1-2; 12 bases agree with TRBD1. This CDR3 has 16 amino acids. CDR1 and CDR2 from the germline V gene are SGHNT and YYREEE (reference sequence). V dropped 4 bases and J dropped 2; count of bases not matched to a gene: 6. This CDR3 is CASSLRGTGGNYGYTF. The CDR3 nucleotides are TGTGCCAGCAGCCTTCGGGGGACAGGGGGCAACTATGGCTACACCTTC.

The CDR3, as DNA: TGTGCCAGCAGTCCGAACGCGGGATCGAGACTCGGGGAGCTGTTTTTT. Translated, it gives CASSPNAGSRLGELFF. The gene calls are TRBV27 and TRBJ2-2; maybe TRBD2 (6 bases). Germline values: CDR1 MNHEY, CDR2 SMNVEV (reference sequence). The CDR3 consists of 16 residues. V was trimmed by 5 bases and J by 7 bases, leaving 20 bases between them.

The chain recombines TRBV30 with TRBJ2-3; 7 nucleotides align to TRBD2. This CDR3 comprises 16 residues. CDR1 and CDR2 (germline): GTSNPN, SVGIG (reference sequence). With 1 base clipped from V and 5 bases from J, the junction kept 12 bases outside the gene matches. The DNA of the CDR3 is TGTGCCTGGAGTGGCCGAGGCCGGGGGAGGGTAGATACGCAGTATTTT. Translated: CAWSGRGRGRVDTQYF.

The chain's CDR3 is CAWDRGAGYEQFF. CDR3 nucleotides: TGTGCCTGGGACAGGGGCGCGGGCTATGAGCAGTTCTTC. The chain links TRBV30 to TRBJ2-1; 8 bases are shared with TRBD1. This CDR3 has 13 amino acids. V lost 5 bases to trimming and J lost 8 bases; unmatched junction nucleotides: 8. The germline CDR1 and CDR2 sequences are GTSNPN and SVGIG (reference sequence).

This clone was counted a few times. The chain employs TRBV7-9 and TRBJ2-7; no clear D. Germline loops: CDR1 SEHNR, CDR2 FQNEAQ (reference sequence). V gave up 6 bases and J gave up 4 bases, with 13 bases separating them. The length of the CDR3 is 13 residues. As DNA, the CDR3 is TGTGCCAGCAGTTCGGACGGAAGATACGAGCAGTACTTC. Translating it yields CASSSDGRYEQYF.